This passage covers 13 T cell receptor beta chains from one sample sequenced in a study of cytomegalovirus exposure and HLA in healthy donors. PCR primers comprised 60 Vbeta and 13 Jbeta primers. Generated by immunoSEQ multiplex PCR, the TCRdb table keeps only in-frame clones and is missing some. The data contain approximately 93,000 clones, over 65% of them seen just once; the ten biggest clones take up about 4%. The specimen sequenced was PBMCs. Receptor source: a man aged 50 or older in good health and CMV-seronegative.

The chain is built from TRBV5-1 and TRBJ1-2; 8 positions agree with TRBD1. The CDR3 runs 14 residues. Germline V CDR1 and CDR2: SGHRS, YFSETQ. V shed 1 base, J shed 4 bases, and the junction held 3 bases outside the gene matches. CDR3 residues: CASSLTGGTYGYTF. The CDR3 coding sequence is TGCGCCAGCAGCTTGACAGGGGGAACCTATGGCTACACCTTC.

The gene calls are TRBV5-1 and TRBJ1-1; D is ambiguous. The CDR3 is 13 amino acids. Trimming took off 0 bases at V and 1 base at J, with 4 bases between the two ends. Germline loops: CDR1 SGHRS, CDR2 YFSETQ. CDR3 nucleotide sequence: TGCGCCAGCAGCTTGGACACGAACACTGAAGCTTTCTTT. It is translated as CASSLDTNTEAFF.

This clone was counted only a few times. This chain connects TRBV9 to TRBJ2-2, with 9 bases aligning to TRBD2. The CDR3 extends over 16 amino acids. V dropped 3 bases and J dropped 6; count of bases not matched to a gene: 9. CDR1 SGDLS and CDR2 YYNGEE come from the germline V gene. CDR3 coding DNA: TGTGCCAGCAGCGCATATAGCGGGAGTCCCTCCGGGGAGCTGTTTTTT. Its translation is CASSAYSGSPSGELFF.

This rearrangement joins TRBV7-2 to TRBJ2-3; D call uncertain. The germline CDR1 and CDR2 sequences are SGHTA and FQGNSA. V was cut by 2 bases and J by 2 bases, with 11 bases left in between. CDR3 length: 15 residues. CDR3 bases: TGTGCCAGCAGCTTAAACGCAGGTATCACAGATACGCAGTATTTT. Protein product: CASSLNAGITDTQYF.

V usage is TRBV25-1 and J usage is TRBJ1-2; TRBD1 matches at 12 bases. Germline trimming cut 6 bases from V and 4 bases from J; bases unmatched to any gene: 9. The CDR3 loop spans 16 amino acids. Germline CDR1 is MGHDK and CDR2 is SYGVNS. The DNA for the CDR3 is TGTGCCAGCAGCGACCCCGGGACAGGGGGCGTCTATGGCTACACCTTC. It encodes CASSDPGTGGVYGYTF.

The rearrangement uses TRBV5-1 and TRBJ2-1; TRBD2 agrees at 9 bases. Germline CDR1 and CDR2: SGHRS and YFSETQ. V trimming: 0 bases; J trimming: 7 bases; junction bases outside the gene matches: 5. The CDR3 is 15 residues long. CDR3 loop: CASSLDSGSRNEQFF. The CDR3 bases are TGCGCCAGCAGCTTGGATAGCGGGAGTAGGAATGAGCAGTTCTTC.

V is TRBV9 and J is TRBJ2-1, with TRBD2 matching over 7 bases. The CDR3 is 17 residues long. Trimming removed 3 bases from V and 0 bases from J; junction bases left unmatched: 9. Germline V CDR1 and CDR2: SGDLS, YYNGEE. The CDR3 bases are TGTGCCAGCAGCGCTGCCTCCGGGACTAACTCCTACAATGAGCAGTTCTTC. It codes for CASSAASGTNSYNEQFF.

The chain uses TRBV7-3 and TRBJ2-1, with D maybe TRBD2 (6 bases). This CDR3 is built from 16 residues. V lost 2 bases, J lost 1 base, and 12 bases lay in between. The germline gives CDR1 SGHTA, CDR2 FQGTGA. CDR3 DNA sequence: TGTGCCAGCAGCTTAGGGGGGTATATTTCCTACAATGAGCAGTTCTTC. It specifies CASSLGGYISYNEQFF.

The genes are TRBV5-1 and TRBJ1-4; D remains ambiguous. Between the trimmed V and J ends, which lost 0 bases and 4 bases, there was a span of 10 bases. Germline V gene sequence: CDR1 SGHRS, CDR2 YFSETQ. There are 15 residues in the CDR3. The CDR3 region is CASSLGGAFNEKLFF. The CDR3 coding sequence is TGCGCCAGCAGCTTGGGGGGAGCTTTTAATGAAAAACTGTTTTTT. Variable domain in full (rest from reference TRBV5-1 and TRBJ1-4): KAGVTQTPRYLIKTRGQQVTLSCSPISGHRSVSWYQQTPGQGLQFLFEYFSETQRNKGNFPGRFSGRQFSNSRSEMNVSTLELGDSALYLCASSLGGAFNEKLFFGSGTQLSVL.

The V and J genes are TRBV7-6 and TRBJ2-3, with 7 bases fitting TRBD2. V lost 2 bases to trimming and J lost 2 bases; unmatched junction nucleotides: 7. Germline V gene data show CDR1 as SGHVS and CDR2 as FNYEAQ. The CDR3 covers 16 residues. This chain's CDR3 is CASSLTTGGHTDTQYF. CDR3 sequence (DNA): TGTGCCAGCAGCTTAACCACGGGGGGTCACACAGATACGCAGTATTTT.

Written as DNA, the CDR3 is TGTGCCACCAGCGCTTTGGGACTAGCGGGAGGTCACTCCTACAATGAGCAGTTCTTC. Translating gives CATSALGLAGGHSYNEQFF. The chain couples TRBV15 to TRBJ2-1; 15 bases are a match to TRBD2. The ends lost 5 bases at V and 0 bases at J; junction bases unmatched: 8. Germline assignment: CDR1 LNHNV and CDR2 YYDKDF (reference sequence). This CDR3 has 19 amino acids.

The gene calls are TRBV7-9 and TRBJ1-3; no definite D call. There are 15 residues in the CDR3. V lost 2 bases, J lost 4 bases, and 12 bases lay in between. Germline CDR1 is SEHNR and CDR2 is FQNEAQ (reference sequence). Here the CDR3 DNA reads TGTGCCAGCAGCTTATCCCTCCCGGGAGGAAACACCATATATTTT. Translated: CASSLSLPGGNTIYF.

This sequence joins TRBV28 and TRBJ1-2, with 7 bases fitting TRBD1. The CDR3 has 16 residues. The V segment lost 6 bases and the J segment 1 base; nucleotides outside the gene matches: 11. Germline V CDR1 and CDR2: MDHEN, SYDVKM. The CDR3 sequence is CASSGGQQTFNYGYTF. The CDR3 DNA reads TGTGCCAGCAGCGGGGGACAGCAGACATTTAACTATGGCTACACCTTC.